The 5 T cell receptor beta chains given below trace back to one sample, sequenced in a study of cytomegalovirus exposure and HLA in healthy donors. PCR primers comprised 60 Vbeta and 13 Jbeta primers. The method was immunoSEQ multiplex PCR; TCRdb's version includes in-frame clones alone and lacks a portion of them. The table records roughly 150,000 clones, roughly 70% of them present only once. The sample taken for sequencing was PBMCs. These receptors were collected from a woman aged 40 to 49 in good health and CMV-seronegative.

This clone was picked up one time. V is TRBV5-6 and J is TRBJ2-7; the D is unclear. With 1 base removed from V and 7 bases from J, the gap between germline ends came to 15 bases. Germline V gene data show CDR1 as SGHDT and CDR2 as YYEEEE. This CDR3 is 14 amino acids long. The CDR3 DNA reads as TGTGCCAGCAGCTTGTTCTCCCCGATTGAGGAGCAGTACTTC. Amino acid sequence: CASSLFSPIEEQYF.

The table lists this clone with a few counts. V gene TRBV10-3 combines with J gene TRBJ1-2; D call uncertain. The CDR3 sequence is 11 residues long. The ends were cut back, 3 bases at V and 6 bases at J, with 5 bases in the middle. The germline CDR1 and CDR2 sequences are ENHRY and SYGVKD. The chain's CDR3 is CAISDGDGYTF. Written as DNA, the CDR3 is TGTGCCATCAGTGACGGGGATGGCTACACCTTC.

This clone has a single count. The chain joins TRBV11-2 to TRBJ2-7, with TRBD2 matching 15 bases. The CDR3 loop spans 16 amino acids. V lost 6 bases to trimming and J lost 3 bases; unmatched junction nucleotides: 6. CDR1 and CDR2 (germline): SGHAT, FQNNGV. The CDR3 DNA reads as TGTGCCAGCAGTCGCGGACTAGCGGGGGGGGGCTACGAGCAGTACTTC. Its translation: CASSRGLAGGGYEQYF.

The CDR3 region has the DNA TGTGCCAGCAGCCAGAGTTGGGACTCCCCGAACGAGCAGTACTTC. As protein: CASSQSWDSPNEQYF. The J gene is TRBJ2-7, the V gene TRBV7-6, with D tentatively TRBD2 (6 bases). The CDR3 is 15 residues long. V was pared by 5 bases and J by 5 bases, with 19 bases between. CDR1 SGHVS and CDR2 FNYEAQ come from the germline V gene.

This chain links TRBV21-1 with TRBJ2-3; the table's D call, TRBD2, was not checked against the DNA. TRBV21-1 counts as a pseudogene. The CDR3 loop spans 16 amino acids. In DNA, the CDR3 is TGTGCCAGCAGCCCCCCGGGACTCCCTCGCACAGATACGCAGTATTTT. Translating it yields CASSPPGLPRTDTQYF.